This T cell receptor (beta chain) originates from a study of blood T cell repertoires in COVID-19. The overall study: Specimens from acute and convalescent COVID-19 originated in the United States, Italy and Spain. Sample material is recorded as cDNA or gDNA derived from T cells, B-cell-depleted T cells, or PBMCs.

In the original analysis: Estimated nucleated cell counts came from reference gene primer amplification. The method was immunoSEQ multiplex PCR; TCRdb's version includes in-frame clones alone and lacks a portion of them. V, J and clone size were drawn from that table, and D and trimming were deduced from the DNA. The repertoire has some 240,000 clones, roughly four fifths of them found once; the top ten carry around 9.6%. V shed 1 base and J 5 bases; nucleotides not matched to a gene: 8. Germline values: CDR1 MNHEY, CDR2 SVGEGT. The CDR3 sequence is 15 residues long. The receptor was derived from a woman aged 80 or older with acute or convalescent COVID-19. Specimen: peripheral blood. The chain has TRBV6-2 or TRBV6-3 and TRBJ2-7; 7 nucleotides align to TRBD2. CDR3 DNA sequence: TGTGCCAGCAGTTACTACTCGGGGAGGGAACACGAGCAGTACTTC. It specifies CASSYYSGREHEQYF.